This is a list of T cell receptor beta chains from one sample in a study of blood T cell repertoires in COVID-19. Only in-frame clones appear in the TCRdb table, and some are missing; sequencing was by immunoSEQ multiplex PCR. Of about 300,000 clones detected, 90% appear once; the ten largest clones hold about 4.5%. Input material: PBMCs or T cells enriched from blood (not recorded which). These TCRs come from a woman between 18 and 29 years old with acute COVID-19. The CDR3 runs from the conserved cysteine through the conserved F or W. D genes are given only for firm matches. Clone size appears in some rows only: once, few, many, or a class for an expanded clone.

CDR3,DNA,J,V,size,D
CASSGQMNTEAFF,TGTGCCAGCTCAGGACAGATGAACACTGAAGCTTTCTTT,TRBJ1-1,TRBV2,once,-
CASSLNNEQFF,TGTGCCAGCAGCCTAAACAATGAGCAGTTCTTC,TRBJ2-1,TRBV5-4,-,-
CASSLSVRLQGANTEAFF,TGTGCCAGCAGTTTATCTGTAAGGCTCCAGGGGGCAAACACTGAAGCTTTCTTT,TRBJ1-1,TRBV28,once,TRBD1
CASRDINVNTEAFF,TGTGCCAGCAGGGACATTAATGTGAACACTGAAGCTTTCTTT,TRBJ1-1,TRBV27,few,-
CASSSGPNTEAFF,TGTGCCAGCAGCTCAGGGCCGAACACTGAAGCTTTCTTT,TRBJ1-1,TRBV7-2,once,-
CASSSGTLSTDTQYF,TGTGCCAGCAGTTCCGGGACACTTAGCACAGATACGCAGTATTTT,TRBJ2-3,TRBV6-5,-,-
CASSPTGNSPLHF,TGTGCCAGCAGCCCCACGGGGAATTCACCCCTCCACTTT,TRBJ1-6,TRBV9,-,-
CASSPQQEGNEKLFF,TGTGCCAGCTCACCTCAACAGGAGGGTAATGAAAAACTGTTTTTT,TRBJ1-4,TRBV18,-,-
CASRRGLAENEQFF,TGTGCCAGCAGACGCGGGCTAGCGGAAAATGAGCAGTTCTTC,TRBJ2-1,TRBV2,-,TRBD2
CASSYDTAQETQYF,TGTGCCAGCAGTTACGACACGGCGCAAGAGACCCAGTACTTC,TRBJ2-5,TRBV6-5,once,-
CASSLEQRTNYGYTF,TGTGCCAGCAGCTTAGAGCAGCGGACTAACTATGGCTACACCTTC,TRBJ1-2,TRBV7-9,once,-
CASSKEGTGRAYEQYF,TGTGCCAGCAGCAAAGAGGGGACAGGGAGGGCCTACGAGCAGTACTTC,TRBJ2-7,TRBV21-1,-,-
CASKTVDQPQHF,TGTGCCAGTAAGACAGTCGATCAGCCCCAGCATTTT,TRBJ1-5,TRBV19,few,-
CASSLGLRTGGTQYGYTF,TGTGCCAGCAGCTTGGGGCTTCGGACAGGGGGAACTCAATATGGCTACACCTTC,TRBJ1-2,TRBV5-5,-,TRBD1
CASSPPAVNLAGELFF,TGTGCCAGCTCACCACCGGCGGTAAACTTAGCCGGGGAGCTGTTTTTT,TRBJ2-2,TRBV18,-,-
CASSSYSGSASYNEQFF,TGTGCCAGCAGTTCCTACAGCGGGAGTGCCTCCTACAATGAGCAGTTCTTC,TRBJ2-1,TRBV27,medium-sized,TRBD2
CASSSEDLPPLYEQYF,TGTGCCAGTAGTTCTGAGGATCTGCCTCCCTTATACGAGCAGTACTTC,TRBJ2-7,TRBV19,-,-
CASSGVMTGGEETQYF,TGCGCCAGCAGCGGTGTAATGACAGGGGGCGAGGAGACCCAGTACTTC,TRBJ2-5,TRBV5-1,-,TRBD1
CASSLVLAEHEQFF,TGCGCCAGCAGCTTGGTACTAGCGGAACATGAGCAGTTCTTC,TRBJ2-1,TRBV5-1,-,TRBD2
CASSQNTDTQYF,TGCGCCAGCAGCCAGAACACAGATACGCAGTATTTT,TRBJ2-3,TRBV5-1,-,-
CASSQGGNTIYF,TGTGCCAGCAGCCAGGGCGGAAACACCATATATTTT,TRBJ1-3,TRBV3-1/TRBV3-2,-,-
CASSSLAGGKETQYF,TGCGCCAGCAGCTCCTTAGCGGGAGGGAAAGAGACCCAGTACTTC,TRBJ2-5,TRBV5-1,-,TRBD2
CAWSVQGPLYGYTF,TGTGCCTGGAGTGTACAGGGTCCCCTCTATGGCTACACCTTC,TRBJ1-2,TRBV30,once,-
CASSQATYTGELFF,TGTGCCAGCAGCCAAGCCACTTACACCGGGGAGCTGTTTTTT,TRBJ2-2,TRBV14,-,-